This entry features one T cell receptor beta chain sequence. Its antigen is not identified. This record comes from a study of lymphopenia after photon versus proton radiotherapy. Study-level points and caveats: Post-nadir diversity loss with photons came from oligoclonal expansion, particularly CD8+ Temra cells.

Profiled with immunoSEQ multiplex PCR; TCRdb holds only in-frame clones, not every one. The profile shows roughly 45,000 clones, less than 90% of them singletons. The material sequenced was peripheral blood, taken from a patient treated with photon-based radiotherapy. This TCR was recovered from a man aged 40-49 years with gastric cancer.

The chain's CDR3 is CASSLAGDRVYNEQFF. The CDR3, as DNA: TGTGCCAGCAGCTTGGCCGGGGACAGGGTTTACAATGAGCAGTTCTTC. The J gene is TRBJ2-1, the V gene TRBV5-6; 9 bases align to TRBD1. This CDR3 is 16 amino acids long. Germline V gene lookup returns CDR1 SGHDT and CDR2 YYEEEE. Germline trimming cut 0 bases from V and 4 bases from J; bases unmatched to any gene: 5.